The source of this T cell receptor beta chain is a study of blood T cell repertoires in COVID-19. Looking at the study overall: Samples representing acute and convalescent COVID-19 were sourced from the United States, Italy and Spain.

Per the original data handling: Scientists estimated how many nucleated cells there were by amplifying reference gene primers. Only in-frame clones appear in the TCRdb table, and some are missing; sequencing was by immunoSEQ multiplex PCR. The DNA gave D and trimming, while V, J and clone size come from that table. The sample has about 240,000 clones, more than 75% seen once. The V gene's germline CDR1 is SQVTM and CDR2 ANQGSEA. The CDR3 is 12 amino acids. V was cut by 4 bases and J by 4 bases, with 10 bases left in between. This clone turned up a few times. V is TRBV29-1 and J is TRBJ1-1; D is unclear. This TCR was sampled from a woman aged 70-85 years with active or convalescent COVID-19. The sequenced sample consisted of peripheral blood. CDR3 DNA: TGCAGCGTTGCCAGTGCGGGCACTGAAGCTTTCTTT. Amino acids: CSVASAGTEAFF.